What follows describes a single TCR beta chain. Antigen specificity is unknown. The sample originates from a study of cytomegalovirus exposure and HLA in healthy donors. This CDR3 spans 17 amino acids. After removal of 4 bases from V and 0 bases from J, the junction contained 12 bases not matched to a gene. The PCR was carried out with 60 Vbeta primers and 13 Jbeta primers. Repertoires were generated with immunoSEQ multiplex PCR, while TCRdb's copy carries only in-frame clones and drops some. Of about 180,000 clones listed, approximately 81% are singletons. Study outcomes and limitations: In an earlier analysis, most TCR beta V segments were productive about 87% or about 30% of the time. Analysis performed later found about 18,000 TCR beta sequences associated with HLA alleles at 0.05 false discovery rate. Common viral pathogens seemed, in a later analysis, to connect with several of the most significant clusters.

Sequenced: PBMCs. This chain uses TRBV23-1 with TRBJ2-7; 7 nucleotides agree with TRBD1. TRBV23-1 is annotated as an ORF whose role is uncertain. The sequence derives from a female donor in good health and CMV-seronegative. The CDR3 reads CASSPRPGQVHSYEQYF. In DNA form, the CDR3 reads TGCGCCAGCAGTCCACGGCCAGGACAGGTCCACTCCTACGAGCAGTACTTC.